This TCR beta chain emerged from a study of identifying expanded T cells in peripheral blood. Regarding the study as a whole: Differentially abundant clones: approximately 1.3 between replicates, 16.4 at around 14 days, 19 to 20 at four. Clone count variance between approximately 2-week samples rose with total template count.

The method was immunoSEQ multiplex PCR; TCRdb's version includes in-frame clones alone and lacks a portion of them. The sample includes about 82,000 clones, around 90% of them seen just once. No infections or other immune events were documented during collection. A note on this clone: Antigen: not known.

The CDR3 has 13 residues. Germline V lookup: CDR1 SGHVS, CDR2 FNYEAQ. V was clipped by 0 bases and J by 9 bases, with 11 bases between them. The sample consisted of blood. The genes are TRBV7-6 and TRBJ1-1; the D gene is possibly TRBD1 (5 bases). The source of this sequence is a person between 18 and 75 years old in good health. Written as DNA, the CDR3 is TGTGCCAGCAGCTTAGCGCTATCAGGGAAAGCTTTCTTT. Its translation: CASSLALSGKAFF.